The sequence of this T cell receptor (beta chain) was determined in a study of shared clonotypes between healthy human individuals. The length of the CDR3 is 12 residues. In germline, CDR1 is MNHNY, CDR2 SVGAGI (reference sequence). V shed 7 bases and J shed 1 base, with 7 bases lying between them. This clone was seen a few times. Using immunoSEQ multiplex PCR, the repertoire was profiled, and TCRdb retains in-frame clones only, with some absent. Among 650,000 to 700,000 clones, about 92% were seen once, and the ten largest hold 30% to 40%. This clonotype was obtained from a man aged 18 to 29 in good health. Some clones in this sample may be carry-over from other donors' samples. Sequencing input: memory CD8+ T cells from PBMCs. Subset here: CD45RO+ cells pooled with CCR7-negative TemRA cells. This chain links TRBV6-6 with TRBJ1-1; no clear D. The CDR3, as DNA: TGTGCCAGCAATGGGCGGAACACTGAAGCTTTCTTT. Protein: CASNGRNTEAFF.